One and the same sample provided the 28 T cell receptor beta chains below, sequenced in a study of blood T cell repertoires in COVID-19. Method: immunoSEQ multiplex PCR; TCRdb's copy keeps in-frame clones and lacks some. The sample shows about 180,000 clones, 75% to 90% of them seen only once. The source material was peripheral blood. The receptors derive from a human donor with active or convalescent COVID-19. The donor label of this sample is uncertain.

V and J are TRBV6-7 and TRBJ2-5; 8 bases line up with TRBD1. TRBV6-7 is recorded as an ORF, its role being uncertain. The trim removed 7 bases at V and 0 bases at J, leaving 13 bases unmatched. The CDR3 totals 17 residues. The CDR3 bases are TGTGCCAGCACCCTCACCTGGAACAGGGGGTACCAAGAGACCCAGTACTTC. The encoded protein is CASTLTWNRGYQETQYF.

This chain uses TRBV6-4 with TRBJ2-2; TRBD1 is a possible D gene (6 bases). This CDR3 region has 14 residues. CDR1 is MRHNA and CDR2 is SNTAGT in the germline V gene. Trimming shortened V by 8 bases and J by 1 base, and 11 bases separated the two germline ends. The CDR3 loop reads CASSRQVNTGELFF. For the CDR3, the DNA is TGTGCCAGCTCTCGACAGGTGAACACCGGGGAGCTGTTTTTT.

The chain links TRBV28 to TRBJ2-7; 11 bases are shared with TRBD1. J was trimmed by 2 bases and V by 6 bases; bases with no gene match: 6. The CDR3 covers 15 residues. Germline V gene data show CDR1 as MDHEN and CDR2 as SYDVKM. CDR3 protein: CASRAGTGGAYEQYF. CDR3 DNA: TGTGCCAGCAGAGCCGGGACAGGGGGTGCCTACGAGCAGTACTTC.

This chain links TRBV11-1 with TRBJ1-2; a weak D match, TRBD1 (5 bases). From germline, CDR1 is SGHAT and CDR2 FQDESV (reference sequence). V gave up 2 bases and J gave up 6 bases, with 10 bases separating them. The CDR3 has 13 amino acids. The CDR3 here is CASSLNRINGYTF. CDR3 nucleotide sequence: TGTGCCAGCAGCTTAAACAGGATTAATGGCTACACCTTC.

The chain couples TRBV11-2 to TRBJ1-4; D is undetermined. This CDR3 spans 13 amino acids. The germline V and J ends were trimmed by 8 bases and 0 bases, with 7 bases remaining between them. Per germline, CDR1 SGHAT and CDR2 FQNNGV. In nucleotides, the CDR3 is TGTGCCAGCTCCCATGCAACTAATGAAAAACTGTTTTTT. This sequence encodes CASSHATNEKLFF.

The table lists this clone with many counts. The chain has TRBV19 and TRBJ1-2; no firm D call. Germline V gene data show CDR1 as LNHDA and CDR2 as SQIVND (reference sequence). The CDR3 loop spans 14 amino acids. The ends were cut back, 6 bases at V and 7 bases at J, with 18 bases in the middle. In nucleotides, the CDR3 is TGTGCCAGTAGGACTGCCGTGGCGTCGGGTGGCTACACCTTC. Translation gives CASRTAVASGGYTF. Complete variable domain (other parts from reference TRBV19 and TRBJ1-2): DGGITQSPKYLFRKEGQNVTLSCEQNLNHDAMYWYRQDPGQGLRLIYYSQIVNDFQKGDIAEGYSVSREKKESFPLTVTSAQKNPTAFYLCASRTAVASGGYTFGSGTRLTVV.

The rearrangement uses TRBV2 and TRBJ2-2; D is possibly TRBD2 (5 bases). Germline CDR1 reads SNHLY; CDR2 reads FYNNEI. The CDR3 runs 12 residues. V dropped 6 bases and J dropped 3 bases, with 5 bases sitting between them. CDR3 nucleotide sequence: TGTGCCAGCAGGGGAGACACCGGGGAGCTGTTTTTT. Translated: CASRGDTGELFF.

This chain joins TRBV2 and TRBJ1-2; 9 bases are a match to TRBD1. Germline CDR1 SNHLY, CDR2 FYNNEI. Trimming at V came to 8 bases and at J to 8 bases, leaving 9 bases not matched to a gene. The CDR3 loop spans 13 amino acids. The DNA of the CDR3 is TGTGCCAGCTTAAACAGGGGGCTGGGAGGCTACACCTTC. The encoded protein is CASLNRGLGGYTF. The entire variable domain, with the rest obtained from reference TRBV2 and TRBJ1-2, is as follows: EPEVTQTPSHQVTQMGQEVILRCVPISNHLYFYWYRQILGQKVEFLVSFYNNEISEKSEIFDDQFSVERPDGSNFTLKIRSTKLEDSAMYFCASLNRGLGGYTFGSGTRLTVV.

The genes are TRBV29-1 and TRBJ2-7; D remains unclear. The CDR3 sequence is 12 residues long. The V gene's germline CDR1 is SQVTM and CDR2 ANQGSEA. The V and J ends lost 4 bases and 5 bases respectively, with 12 bases between them. The CDR3 is CSVGVLGDEQYF. The CDR3 nucleotides read TGCAGCGTTGGGGTTCTCGGAGACGAGCAGTACTTC.

The chain recombines TRBV4-2 with TRBJ1-3; D unclear. V gave up 1 base and J gave up 0 bases, with 22 bases separating them. Germline values: CDR1 LGHNA, CDR2 YNFKEQ. The CDR3 contains 20 residues. CDR3 DNA: TGTGCCAGCAGCCAAGTATCTCCCCTCGGCGGCCTGGGCTCTGGAAACACCATATATTTT. Encoded protein: CASSQVSPLGGLGSGNTIYF.

The chain combines TRBV13 with TRBJ2-7; D remains unclear. The CDR3 length is 11 residues. In germline, CDR1 is PRHDT, CDR2 FYEKMQ (reference sequence). Deletions cut 4 bases from V and 2 bases from J, with 3 bases between. The CDR3 is CASSSTYEQYF. The CDR3 nucleotides are TGTGCCAGCAGCTCAACCTACGAGCAGTACTTC.

This clone has only one observation. V usage is TRBV5-4 and J usage is TRBJ2-3; tentative D call: TRBD1 (5 bases). The germline CDR1 and CDR2 sequences are SGHNT and YYREEE (reference sequence). This CDR3 spans 16 amino acids. V lost 0 bases to trimming and J lost 4 bases, with 15 bases between them. CDR3 protein: CASSLAARQKADTQYF. The CDR3 DNA reads TGTGCCAGCAGCTTGGCGGCTAGACAGAAGGCAGATACGCAGTATTTT.

This sequence joins TRBV5-5 and TRBJ2-5; 12 bases fit TRBD2. CDR3 length: 20 residues. Germline CDR1 is SGHKS and CDR2 is YYEKEE (reference sequence). The ends lost 2 bases at V and 2 bases at J; junction bases unmatched: 16. The CDR3, as DNA: TGTGCCAGCAGCTTTAAACTAGCGGGGGGTTCGAATCGTTGGCAAGAGACCCAGTACTTC. Translating gives CASSFKLAGGSNRWQETQYF.

V usage is TRBV19 and J usage is TRBJ1-2, with a tentative D call TRBD1 (6 bases). Trimming shortened V by 7 bases and J by 0 bases, and 18 bases separated the two germline ends. This CDR3 contains 16 residues. The germline V gene has CDR1 LNHDA and CDR2 SQIVND (reference sequence). The CDR3 nucleotides read TGTGCCAGTACTTTGGCCGGGGGGACATCTAACTATGGCTACACCTTC. This sequence encodes CASTLAGGTSNYGYTF.

The chain has TRBV5-1 and TRBJ2-7, with a possible D match to TRBD1 (5 bases). Trimming took 5 bases from V and 4 from J, leaving 19 bases between them. The CDR3 is 15 residues long. Germline-derived CDR1 and CDR2 are SGHRS and YFSETQ. CDR3 sequence: CASRVQQDLGYEQYF. The CDR3 DNA reads TGCGCCAGCAGAGTCCAACAGGACCTGGGGTACGAGCAGTACTTC. The full variable domain, with the rest looked up from reference TRBV5-1 and TRBJ2-7, is KAGVTQTPRYLIKTRGQQVTLSCSPISGHRSVSWYQQTPGQGLQFLFEYFSETQRNKGNFPGRFSGRQFSNSRSEMNVSTLELGDSALYLCASRVQQDLGYEQYFGPGTRLTVT.

The chain has TRBV28 and TRBJ1-2; no clear D. This CDR3 contains 11 residues. Germline CDR1 and CDR2: MDHEN and SYDVKM. The germline V and J ends were trimmed by 6 bases and 4 bases, with 6 bases remaining between them. The CDR3 loop is CASSSRYGYTF. The CDR3 DNA reads as TGTGCCAGCAGCTCCCGCTATGGCTACACCTTC.

The chain carries TRBV5-5 and TRBJ1-6; D unclear. Germline CDR1 reads SGHKS; CDR2 reads YYEKEE (reference sequence). V was clipped by 2 bases and J by 6 bases, with 9 bases between them. The CDR3 extends over 14 amino acids. This chain's CDR3 is CASSFQDVNSPLHF. The CDR3 nucleotides are TGTGCCAGCAGCTTCCAGGATGTTAATTCACCCCTCCACTTT.

This clone was found once. The rearrangement links TRBV28 to TRBJ1-2, with 8 bases identical to TRBD1. The CDR3 length is 14 residues. Germline values: CDR1 MDHEN, CDR2 SYDVKM. Germline trimming cut 5 bases from V and 5 bases from J; bases unmatched to any gene: 7. The CDR3 loop is CASSLGDRPYGYTF. The DNA of the CDR3 is TGTGCCAGCAGTCTAGGGGACAGGCCTTATGGCTACACCTTC.

The gene calls are TRBV19 and TRBJ2-2, with D possibly matching TRBD2 (5 bases). V gave up 6 bases and J gave up 7 bases, with 15 bases separating them. This CDR3 comprises 14 residues. CDR1 is LNHDA, CDR2 SQIVND, per germline (reference sequence). CDR3: CASSQRNRHGELFF. CDR3 DNA: TGTGCCAGTAGCCAGCGGAATCGACACGGGGAGCTGTTTTTT.

The gene calls are TRBV28 and TRBJ2-3, with 12 positions matching TRBD2. The CDR3 runs to 16 residues. CDR1 is MDHEN and CDR2 is SYDVKM in the germline V gene. V gave up 2 bases and J gave up 3 bases; unmatched junction bases: 3. CDR3 sequence reads: CASSLPSGRGTDTQYF. The CDR3 region has the DNA TGTGCCAGCAGTTTACCTAGCGGGAGGGGAACAGATACGCAGTATTTT.

The genes are TRBV20-1 and TRBJ1-1; D is possibly TRBD1 (6 bases). V lost 3 bases to trimming and J lost 7 bases, with 12 bases between them. The CDR3 is 12 amino acids. Germline-derived CDR1 and CDR2 are DFQATT and SNEGSKA (reference sequence). The CDR3 DNA is TGCAGTGCTAGTTCAGACAGGTTTGAAGCTTTCTTT. It yields the protein CSASSDRFEAFF.

Regarding this clone: Germline and junction disagree at one end, which may indicate a read error. The V and J genes are TRBV9 and TRBJ1-2; possible D gene TRBD1, 5 bases. CDR1 and CDR2 (germline): SGDLS, YYNGEE. CDR3 size: 13 residues. CDR3 nucleotides: TGTGCCAGCAACGTAGATGGGGCCTATGGCTACACCTTC. Amino acid sequence: CASNVDGAYGYTF.

The chain uses TRBV13 and TRBJ2-2; 7 nucleotides agree with TRBD1. CDR1 PRHDT and CDR2 FYEKMQ come from the germline V gene (reference sequence). Germline trimming cut 4 bases from V and 0 bases from J; bases unmatched to any gene: 8. The CDR3 consists of 17 residues. The CDR3, as DNA: TGTGCCAGCAGCTACCCGGGACAGTTCGCGAACACCGGGGAGCTGTTTTTT. It translates to CASSYPGQFANTGELFF.

The rearrangement uses TRBV5-3 and TRBJ2-1; D unresolved. TRBV5-3 is noted as an ORF with a role that remains uncertain. The CDR3 totals 12 residues. Trimming stripped 0 bases from V and 7 bases from J, with 5 bases between. The CDR3 coding sequence is TGTGCCAGAAGCTTGGCTCAGAATGAGCAGTTCTTC. It specifies CARSLAQNEQFF.

The gene calls are TRBV9 and TRBJ2-7, with TRBD1 identical over 8 bases. This CDR3 region has 15 residues. The V gene end was trimmed by 5 bases and the J gene end by 2 bases; junction bases not matched to a gene: 9. Per germline, CDR1 SGDLS and CDR2 YYNGEE. The CDR3 loop reads CASSTGQGLTYEQYF. The DNA of the CDR3 is TGTGCCAGCAGTACCGGACAGGGCCTTACCTACGAGCAGTACTTC.

V usage is TRBV5-1 and J usage is TRBJ1-4; D perhaps matches TRBD1 (5 bases). Trimming took off 4 bases at V and 4 bases at J, with 8 bases between the two ends. CDR1 and CDR2 from the germline V gene are SGHRS and YFSETQ. The CDR3 length is 13 residues. CDR3 sequence: CASSATVNEKLFF. The DNA of the CDR3 is TGCGCCAGCAGCGCGACAGTTAATGAAAAACTGTTTTTT.

The V gene is TRBV30, the J gene TRBJ1-4, with D hard to call. Germline CDR1 reads GTSNPN; CDR2 reads SVGIG (reference sequence). The V and J ends lost 4 bases and 7 bases respectively, with 13 bases between them. The CDR3 is made up of 13 amino acids. The DNA for the CDR3 is TGTGCCTGGAACTACATAGGTTTTGAAAAACTGTTTTTT. Its protein is CAWNYIGFEKLFF.

The chain joins TRBV5-4 to TRBJ2-3; 13 bases map to TRBD2. Trimming cost V 4 bases and J 6 bases; bases outside gene matches: 5. Germline loops: CDR1 SGHNT, CDR2 YYREEE (reference sequence). This CDR3 has 15 amino acids. The CDR3 here is CASSLGTSGEDTQYF. Written as DNA, the CDR3 is TGTGCCAGCAGCCTAGGGACTAGCGGGGAGGATACGCAGTATTTT. Full variable domain (missing parts from reference TRBV5-4 and TRBJ2-3): ETGVTQSPTHLIKTRGQQVTLRCSSQSGHNTVSWYQQALGQGPQFIFQYYREEENGRGNFPPRFSGLQFPNYSSELNVNALELDDSALYLCASSLGTSGEDTQYFGPGTRLTVL.